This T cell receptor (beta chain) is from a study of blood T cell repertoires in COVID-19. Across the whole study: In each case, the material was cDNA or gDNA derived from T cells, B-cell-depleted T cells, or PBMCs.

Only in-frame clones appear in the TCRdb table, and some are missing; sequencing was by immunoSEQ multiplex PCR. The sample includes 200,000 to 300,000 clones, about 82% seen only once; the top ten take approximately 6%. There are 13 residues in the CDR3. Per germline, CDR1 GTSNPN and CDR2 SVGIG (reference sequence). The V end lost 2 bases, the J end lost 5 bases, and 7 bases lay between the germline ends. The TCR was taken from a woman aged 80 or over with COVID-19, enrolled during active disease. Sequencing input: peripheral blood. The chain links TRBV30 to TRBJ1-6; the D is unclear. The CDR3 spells CAWSNSDNSPLHF. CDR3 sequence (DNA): TGTGCCTGGAGTAACTCGGATAATTCACCCCTCCACTTT.